The clone carrying this T cell receptor (beta chain) has just a few counts. TCRdb recomputed calls from the 5' RACE reads with MiXCR, one row per CDR3 protein. Here the sample spans approximately 80,000 distinct CDR3 sequences, around 10% being singletons. This specimen comes from a study of early T cells in non-severe SARS-CoV-2 infection. About the research overall: Chains stayed unpaired after sequencing of bulk RNA from unsorted whole blood.

This CDR3 is built from 14 residues. CDR1 MDHEN and CDR2 SYDVKM come from the germline V gene. V dropped 6 bases and J dropped 5 bases, with 14 bases sitting between them. This chain links TRBV28 with TRBJ1-5; no definite D call. The sample here was whole blood, taken at baseline. The receptor's source is an adult who was a healthcare worker with PCR-confirmed SARS-CoV-2 infection or an uninfected control (not recorded which). CDR3 amino acids: CASRTPGLYQPQHF. The CDR3 DNA is TGTGCCAGCAGGACTCCGGGATTATATCAGCCCCAGCATTTT.